This T cell receptor (beta chain) was sequenced in a study of T cells after yellow fever vaccination. Across the study: Some fractions had low cell numbers, and these were prepared with SMART-Seq v4 Ultra Low Input.

This CDR3 comprises 16 residues. V lost 4 bases, J lost 4 bases, and 17 bases lay in between. Germline values: CDR1 DFQATT, CDR2 SNEGSKA (reference sequence). TCRdb ran MiXCR on the 5' RACE reads and lists one entry per CDR3 protein. Of hundreds of thousands of distinct CDR3 sequences listed, roughly a sixth were seen once; the top ten hold over 15%. This receptor was identified in a man younger than 35 who received the YFV17D yellow fever vaccine. The sample was PBMCs, taken before the yellow fever booster vaccination. The chain recombines TRBV20-1 with TRBJ1-6; perhaps TRBD1 as D (6 bases). The CDR3 nucleotides read TGCAGTGCTACCCAGGGGCGGCAGACGTATAATTCACCCCTCCACTTT. This translates into CSATQGRQTYNSPLHF.